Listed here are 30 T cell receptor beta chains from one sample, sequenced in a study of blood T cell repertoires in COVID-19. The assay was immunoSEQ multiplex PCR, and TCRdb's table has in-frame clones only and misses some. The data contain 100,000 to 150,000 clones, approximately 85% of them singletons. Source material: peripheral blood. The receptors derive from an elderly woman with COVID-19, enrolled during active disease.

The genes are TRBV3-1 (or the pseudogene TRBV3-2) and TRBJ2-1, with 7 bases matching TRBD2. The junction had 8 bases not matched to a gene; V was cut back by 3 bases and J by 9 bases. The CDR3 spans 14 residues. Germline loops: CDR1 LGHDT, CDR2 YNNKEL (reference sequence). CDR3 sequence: CASSHSAGVTEQFF. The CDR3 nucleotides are TGTGCCAGCAGCCATTCGGCGGGAGTCACTGAGCAGTTCTTC.

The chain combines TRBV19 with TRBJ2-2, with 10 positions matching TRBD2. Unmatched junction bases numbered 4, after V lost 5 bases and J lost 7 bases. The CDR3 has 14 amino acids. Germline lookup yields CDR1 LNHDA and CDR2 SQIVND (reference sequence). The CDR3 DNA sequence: TGTGCCAGTAGTCGCCTAGCGGGAGTCGGGGAGCTGTTTTTT. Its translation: CASSRLAGVGELFF.

CDR3 amino acids: CASSLAGRGTEAFF. Written as DNA, the CDR3 is TGTGCCAGCAGCTTGGCCGGCAGGGGCACTGAAGCTTTCTTT. The rearrangement links TRBV5-4 to TRBJ1-1, with a possible D match to TRBD1 (6 bases). The length of the CDR3 is 14 residues. Germline V lookup: CDR1 SGHNT, CDR2 YYREEE (reference sequence). The ends were cut back, 0 bases at V and 4 bases at J, with 10 bases in the middle.

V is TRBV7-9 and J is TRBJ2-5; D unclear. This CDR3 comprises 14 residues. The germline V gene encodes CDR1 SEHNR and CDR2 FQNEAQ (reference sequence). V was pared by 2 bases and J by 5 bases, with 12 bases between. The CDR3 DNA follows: TGTGCCAGCAGCTTATTCCAGGCTGGGGAGACCCAGTACTTC. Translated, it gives CASSLFQAGETQYF.

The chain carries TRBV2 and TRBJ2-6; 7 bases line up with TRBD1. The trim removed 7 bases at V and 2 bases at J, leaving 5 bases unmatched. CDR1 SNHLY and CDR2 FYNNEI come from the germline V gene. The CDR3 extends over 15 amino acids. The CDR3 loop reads CASTQGVTGANVLTF. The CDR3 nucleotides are TGTGCCAGCACGCAGGGGGTAACTGGGGCCAACGTCCTGACTTTC.

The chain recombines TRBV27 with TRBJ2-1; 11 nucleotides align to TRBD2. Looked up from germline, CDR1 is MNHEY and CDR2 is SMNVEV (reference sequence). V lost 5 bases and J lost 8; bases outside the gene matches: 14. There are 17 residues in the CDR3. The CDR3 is CASSPGLAGPTRDEQFF. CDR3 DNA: TGTGCCAGCAGTCCTGGACTAGCGGGCCCTACTAGGGATGAGCAGTTCTTC.

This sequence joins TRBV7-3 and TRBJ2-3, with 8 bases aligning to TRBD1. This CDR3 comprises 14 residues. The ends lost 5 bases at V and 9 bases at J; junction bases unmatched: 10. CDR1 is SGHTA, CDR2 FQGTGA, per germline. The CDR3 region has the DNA TGTGCCAGCAGCGTCACAGGGGGTCCCGGCACGCAGTATTTT. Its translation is CASSVTGGPGTQYF.

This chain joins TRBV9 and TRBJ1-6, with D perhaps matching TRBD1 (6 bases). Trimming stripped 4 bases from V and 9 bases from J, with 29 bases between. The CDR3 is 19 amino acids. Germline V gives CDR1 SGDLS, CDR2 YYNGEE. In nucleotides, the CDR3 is TGTGCCAGCAGCCCTTCCATTTATGGGGGGGCTAGTGTTGGTTCACCCCTCCACTTT. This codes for CASSPSIYGGASVGSPLHF. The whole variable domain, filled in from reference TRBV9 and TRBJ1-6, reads DSGVTQTPKHLITATGQRVTLRCSPRSGDLSVYWYQQSLDQGLQFLIQYYNGEERAKGNILERFSAQQFPDLHSELNLSSLELGDSALYFCASSPSIYGGASVGSPLHFGNGTRLTVT.

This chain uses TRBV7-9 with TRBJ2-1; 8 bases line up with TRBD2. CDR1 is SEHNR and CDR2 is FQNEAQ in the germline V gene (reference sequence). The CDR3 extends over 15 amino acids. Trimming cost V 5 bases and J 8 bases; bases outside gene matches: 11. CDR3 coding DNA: TGTGCCAGCAGCCCCGGGGAGCGGGAGCCCTATGAGCAGTTCTTC. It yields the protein CASSPGEREPYEQFF.

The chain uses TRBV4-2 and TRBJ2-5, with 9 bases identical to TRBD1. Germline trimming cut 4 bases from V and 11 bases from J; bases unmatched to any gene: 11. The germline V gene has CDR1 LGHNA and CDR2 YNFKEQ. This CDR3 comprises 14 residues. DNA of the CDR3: TGTGCCAGCAGCCCCGGGACAGGGTCACGGGAGCAGTACTTC. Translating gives CASSPGTGSREQYF.

DNA for the CDR3: TGTGCCAGCAGCTCAGGTTCCAGTATCGGTTCACCCCTCCACTTT. This gives the protein CASSSGSSIGSPLHF. V and J are TRBV7-6 and TRBJ1-6, with D unresolved. CDR1 is SGHVS, CDR2 FNYEAQ, per germline. CDR3 size: 15 residues. Trimming took off 4 bases at V and 9 bases at J, with 16 bases between the two ends.

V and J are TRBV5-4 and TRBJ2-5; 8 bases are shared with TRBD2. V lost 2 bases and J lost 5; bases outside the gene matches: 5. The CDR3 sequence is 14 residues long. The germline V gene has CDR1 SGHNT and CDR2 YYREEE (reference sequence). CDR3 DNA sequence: TGTGCCAGCAGCTTAGGAGCGGGAGTTGAGACCCAGTACTTC. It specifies CASSLGAGVETQYF.

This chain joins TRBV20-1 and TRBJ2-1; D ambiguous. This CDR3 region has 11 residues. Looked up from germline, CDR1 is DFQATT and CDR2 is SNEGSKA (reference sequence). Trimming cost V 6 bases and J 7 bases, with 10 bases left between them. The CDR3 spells CSAPSFNEQFF. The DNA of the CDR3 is TGCAGTGCCCCGAGTTTTAATGAGCAGTTCTTC.

CDR3 region: CASSGGTSVGTDTQYF. CDR3 nucleotide sequence: TGTGCCAGCAGCGGAGGGACTAGCGTTGGCACAGATACGCAGTATTTT. This chain joins TRBV9 and TRBJ2-3; 10 positions agree with TRBD2. The germline V gene has CDR1 SGDLS and CDR2 YYNGEE. The CDR3 has 16 residues. Losses at the gene ends were 3 bases for V and 1 base for J; bases not matched to a gene: 5.

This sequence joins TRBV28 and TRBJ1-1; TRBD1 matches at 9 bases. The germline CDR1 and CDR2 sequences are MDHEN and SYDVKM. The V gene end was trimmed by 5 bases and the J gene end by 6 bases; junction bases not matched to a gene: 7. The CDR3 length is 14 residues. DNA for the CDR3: TGTGCCAGCAGTCCAGGACAGGGGCCCCCTGAAGCTTTCTTT. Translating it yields CASSPGQGPPEAFF.

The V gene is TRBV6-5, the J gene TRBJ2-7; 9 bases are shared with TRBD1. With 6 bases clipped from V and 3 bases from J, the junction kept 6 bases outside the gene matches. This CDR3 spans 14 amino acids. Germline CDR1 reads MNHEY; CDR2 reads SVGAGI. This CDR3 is CASRPGQGNYEQYF. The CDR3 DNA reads TGTGCCAGCAGACCGGGACAGGGAAACTACGAGCAGTACTTC.

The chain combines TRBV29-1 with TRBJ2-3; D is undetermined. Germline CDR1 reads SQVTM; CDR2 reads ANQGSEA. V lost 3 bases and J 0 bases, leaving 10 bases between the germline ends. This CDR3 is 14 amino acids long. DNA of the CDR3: TGCAGCGTTGAGAGACACCTAAGCACAGATACGCAGTATTTT. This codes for CSVERHLSTDTQYF.

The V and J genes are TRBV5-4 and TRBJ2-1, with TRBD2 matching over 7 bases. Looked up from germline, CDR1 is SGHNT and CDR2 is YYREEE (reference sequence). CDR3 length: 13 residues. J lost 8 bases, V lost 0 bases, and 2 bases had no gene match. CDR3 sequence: CASSLAGGYEQFF. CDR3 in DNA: TGTGCCAGCAGCTTGGCCGGGGGGTATGAGCAGTTCTTC. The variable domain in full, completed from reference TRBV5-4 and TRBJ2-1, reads ETGVTQSPTHLIKTRGQQVTLRCSSQSGHNTVSWYQQALGQGPQFIFQYYREEENGRGNFPPRFSGLQFPNYSSELNVNALELDDSALYLCASSLAGGYEQFFGPGTRLTVL.

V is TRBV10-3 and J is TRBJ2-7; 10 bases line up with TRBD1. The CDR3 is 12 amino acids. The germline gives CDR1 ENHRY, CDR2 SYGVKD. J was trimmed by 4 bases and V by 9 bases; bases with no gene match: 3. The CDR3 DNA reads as TGTGCCATTTCGGGACAGGGGTACGAGCAGTACTTC. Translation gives CAISGQGYEQYF.

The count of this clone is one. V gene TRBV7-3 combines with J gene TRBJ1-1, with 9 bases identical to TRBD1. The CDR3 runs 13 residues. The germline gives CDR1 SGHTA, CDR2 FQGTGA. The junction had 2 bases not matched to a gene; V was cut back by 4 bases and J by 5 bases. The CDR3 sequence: CASSSDRGTEAFF. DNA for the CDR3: TGTGCCAGCAGCTCAGACAGGGGGACTGAAGCTTTCTTT.

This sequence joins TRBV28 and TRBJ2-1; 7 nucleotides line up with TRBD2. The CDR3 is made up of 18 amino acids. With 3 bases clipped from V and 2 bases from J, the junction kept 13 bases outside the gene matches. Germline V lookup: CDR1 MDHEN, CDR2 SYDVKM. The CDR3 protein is CASSLSGMGGSTYNEQFF. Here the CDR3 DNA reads TGTGCCAGCAGTTTGAGTGGGATGGGCGGGAGTACCTACAATGAGCAGTTCTTC.

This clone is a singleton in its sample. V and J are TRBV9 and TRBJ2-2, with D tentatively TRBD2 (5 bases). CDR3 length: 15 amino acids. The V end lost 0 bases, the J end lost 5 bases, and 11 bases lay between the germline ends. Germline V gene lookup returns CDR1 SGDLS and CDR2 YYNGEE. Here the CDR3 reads CASSVAGGLTGELFF. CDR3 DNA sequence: TGTGCCAGCAGCGTAGCTGGCGGGCTAACCGGGGAGCTGTTTTTT. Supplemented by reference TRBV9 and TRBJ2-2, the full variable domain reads DSGVTQTPKHLITATGQRVTLRCSPRSGDLSVYWYQQSLDQGLQFLIQYYNGEERAKGNILERFSAQQFPDLHSELNLSSLELGDSALYFCASSVAGGLTGELFFGEGSRLTVL.

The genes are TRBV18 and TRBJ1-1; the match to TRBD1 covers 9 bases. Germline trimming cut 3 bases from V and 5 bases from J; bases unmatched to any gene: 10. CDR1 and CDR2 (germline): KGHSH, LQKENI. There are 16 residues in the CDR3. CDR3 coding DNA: TGTGCCAGCTCACCCTCGGGACAGGGAAAGGGGACTGAAGCTTTCTTT. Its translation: CASSPSGQGKGTEAFF.

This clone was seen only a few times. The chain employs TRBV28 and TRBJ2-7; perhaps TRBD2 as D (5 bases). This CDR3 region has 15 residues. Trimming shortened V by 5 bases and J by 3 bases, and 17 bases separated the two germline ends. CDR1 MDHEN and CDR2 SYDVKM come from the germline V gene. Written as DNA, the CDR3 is TGTGCCAGCAGTCCCCGGACTCTGATAATCTACGAGCAGTACTTC. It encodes CASSPRTLIIYEQYF.

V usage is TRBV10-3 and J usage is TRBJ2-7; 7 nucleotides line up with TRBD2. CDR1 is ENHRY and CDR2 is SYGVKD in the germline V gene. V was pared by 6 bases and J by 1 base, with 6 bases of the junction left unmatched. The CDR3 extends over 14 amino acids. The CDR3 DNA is TGTGCCATCAGGACGGAGGGACTATCCTACGAGCAGTACTTC. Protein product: CAIRTEGLSYEQYF.

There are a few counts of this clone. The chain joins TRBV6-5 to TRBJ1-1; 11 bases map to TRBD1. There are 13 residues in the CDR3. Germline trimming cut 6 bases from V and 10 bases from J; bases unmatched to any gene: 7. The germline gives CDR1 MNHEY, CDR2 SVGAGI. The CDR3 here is CASRAGTGGRAFF. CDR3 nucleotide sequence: TGTGCCAGCAGGGCCGGGACAGGGGGTAGAGCTTTCTTT.

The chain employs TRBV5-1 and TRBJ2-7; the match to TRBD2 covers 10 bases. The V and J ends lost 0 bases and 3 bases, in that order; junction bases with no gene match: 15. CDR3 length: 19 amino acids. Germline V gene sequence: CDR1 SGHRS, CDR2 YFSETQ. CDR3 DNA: TGCGCCAGCAGCTTGGCACTCCGAGCGGGAGGGCTCACGAACTACGAGCAGTACTTC. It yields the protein CASSLALRAGGLTNYEQYF.

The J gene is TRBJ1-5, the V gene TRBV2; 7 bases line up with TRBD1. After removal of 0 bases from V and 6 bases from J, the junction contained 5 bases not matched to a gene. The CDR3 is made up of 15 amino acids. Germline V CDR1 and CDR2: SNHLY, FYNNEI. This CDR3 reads CASSEARQGSQPQHF. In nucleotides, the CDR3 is TGTGCCAGCAGTGAAGCTCGACAGGGAAGTCAGCCCCAGCATTTT.

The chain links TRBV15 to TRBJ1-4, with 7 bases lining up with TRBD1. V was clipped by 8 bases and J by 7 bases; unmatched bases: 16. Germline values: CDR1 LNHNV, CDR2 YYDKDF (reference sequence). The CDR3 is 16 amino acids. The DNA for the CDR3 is TGTGCCACCGACTCGGCTATAGGGGGCATGGGTGAAAAACTGTTTTTT. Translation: CATDSAIGGMGEKLFF.

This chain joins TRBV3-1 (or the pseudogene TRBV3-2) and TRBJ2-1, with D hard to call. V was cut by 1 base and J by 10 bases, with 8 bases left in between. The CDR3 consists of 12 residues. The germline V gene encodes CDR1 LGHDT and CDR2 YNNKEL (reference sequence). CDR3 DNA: TGTGCCAGCAGCCAAGTGGCAGGCGAGCAGTTCTTC. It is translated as CASSQVAGEQFF.